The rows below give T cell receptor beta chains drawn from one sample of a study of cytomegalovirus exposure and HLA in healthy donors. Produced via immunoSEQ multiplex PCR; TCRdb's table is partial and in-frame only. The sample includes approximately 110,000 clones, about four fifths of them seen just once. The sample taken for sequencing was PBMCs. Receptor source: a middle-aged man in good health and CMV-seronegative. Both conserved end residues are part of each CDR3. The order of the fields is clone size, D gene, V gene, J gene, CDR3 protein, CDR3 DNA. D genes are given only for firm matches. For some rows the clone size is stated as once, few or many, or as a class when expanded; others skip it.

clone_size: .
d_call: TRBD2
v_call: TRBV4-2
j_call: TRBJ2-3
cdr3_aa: CASSQTSGGVGTDTQYF
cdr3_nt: TGTGCCAGCAGCCAAACTAGCGGGGGGGTCGGCACAGATACGCAGTATTTT

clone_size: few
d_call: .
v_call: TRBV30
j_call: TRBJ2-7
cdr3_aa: CAWEKGVGEQYF
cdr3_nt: TGTGCCTGGGAAAAAGGGGTGGGGGAGCAGTACTTC

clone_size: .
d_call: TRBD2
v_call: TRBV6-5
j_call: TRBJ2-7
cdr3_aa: CASSYSGTRSYEQYF
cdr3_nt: TGTGCCAGCAGTTACTCCGGGACTAGGTCCTACGAGCAGTACTTC

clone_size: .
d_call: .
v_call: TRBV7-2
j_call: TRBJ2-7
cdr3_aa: CASGLGGTYEQYF
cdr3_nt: TGTGCCAGCGGACTTGGGGGCACCTACGAGCAGTACTTC

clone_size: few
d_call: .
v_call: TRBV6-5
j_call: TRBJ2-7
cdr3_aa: CASTKGGGYEQYF
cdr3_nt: TGTGCCAGCACGAAAGGGGGGGGCTACGAGCAGTACTTC

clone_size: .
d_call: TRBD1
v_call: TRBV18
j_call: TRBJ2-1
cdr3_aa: CASSRPARGHEQFF
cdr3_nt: TGTGCCAGCTCAAGACCGGCGAGGGGGCATGAGCAGTTCTTC

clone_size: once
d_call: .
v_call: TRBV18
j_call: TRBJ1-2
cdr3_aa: CASSPPGTRSYDYTF
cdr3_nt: TGTGCCAGCTCACCACCGGGGACAAGAAGTTATGACTACACCTTC

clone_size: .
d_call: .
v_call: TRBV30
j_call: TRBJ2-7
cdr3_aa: CAWSVLSYEQYF
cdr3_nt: TGTGCCTGGAGTGTACTCTCCTACGAGCAGTACTTC

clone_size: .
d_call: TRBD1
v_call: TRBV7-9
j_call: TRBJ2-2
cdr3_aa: CASSGDRVSTGELFF
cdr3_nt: TGTGCCAGCAGCGGGGACAGGGTGAGCACCGGGGAGCTGTTTTTT

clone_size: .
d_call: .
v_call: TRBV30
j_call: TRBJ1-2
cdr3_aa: CAWSPTGNYGYTF
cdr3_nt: TGTGCCTGGAGTCCTACGGGTAACTATGGCTACACCTTC

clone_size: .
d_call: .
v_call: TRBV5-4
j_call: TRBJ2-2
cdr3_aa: CASSLMGAGTGELFF
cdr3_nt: TGTGCCAGCAGCTTGATGGGGGCCGGTACCGGGGAGCTGTTTTTT

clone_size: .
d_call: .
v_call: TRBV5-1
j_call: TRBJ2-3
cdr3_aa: CASSPLRGSSTDTQYF
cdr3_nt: TGCGCCAGCAGCCCCCTCCGCGGGTCTAGCACAGATACGCAGTATTTT

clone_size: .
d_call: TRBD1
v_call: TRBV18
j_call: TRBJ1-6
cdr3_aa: CASSPRDRGLFDSPLHF
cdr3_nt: TGTGCCAGCTCACCCCGGGACAGGGGGCTTTTTGATTCACCCCTCCACTTT

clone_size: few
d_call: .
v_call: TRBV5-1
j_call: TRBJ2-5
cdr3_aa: CASSAGLQETQYF
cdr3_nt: TGCGCCAGCAGCGCGGGGTTACAAGAGACCCAGTACTTC